This T cell receptor beta chain was identified in a study of vaccination and CD4 T cells after COVID-19. About the research overall: Post-vaccination samples were procured at a median of roughly 76 days following dose two (range 14 to 241). Stimulation of cells relied on overlapping spike peptides derived from SARS-CoV-2, HCoV-NL63, HCoV-OC43 and HCoV-229E. Study observations and caveats: The cohort comprised relatively few convalescent patients, and no early post-infection timepoints were analyzed.

For this clonotype: Its antigen remains unknown.

Treatment of the sample: roughly ten-day PBMC culture with coronavirus spike peptide pools or control peptides (ViraFEST assay). CDR1 is SGHKS and CDR2 is YYEKEE in the germline V gene (reference sequence). CDR3 size: 13 residues. Trimming took off 1 base at V and 7 bases at J, with 11 bases between the two ends. The Oncomine TCR Beta short-read assay was applied to DNA of cultured CD4+ T cells. It was from cultured CD4+ T cells that genomic DNA was extracted. TCRdb re-called the PCR reads through MiXCR, storing one row per CDR3 protein. Among 15,000 to 20,000 distinct CDR3 sequences listed, about three fifths were seen once.

The receptor was isolated from a human donor who had recovered from COVID-19. Sequenced sample: CD4+ T cells from blood, cultured in vitro. This chain links TRBV5-5 with TRBJ1-2; D ambiguous. The CDR3 nucleotides are TGTGCCAGCAGCTTGATATTTGACTCTGGCTACACCTTC. Residues: CASSLIFDSGYTF.